A selection of T cell receptor beta chains follows, all from one sample in a study of T cells in severe cutaneous drug reactions. TCRdb re-called the multiplex PCR reads, yielding one record per CDR3 amino acid sequence without DNA. The specimen's table records under 2,000 distinct CDR3 sequences. Sequencing input: PBMCs. These receptors originate from a human donor with Stevens-Johnson syndrome, a severe cutaneous drug reaction. Each CDR3 is given with its conserved first and last residue. Some rows mark clone size as missing; the rest say once, few, many or name a class of expanded clone.

J: TRBJ2-7
V: TRBV10-2
size: -
CDR3: CASRRDRGSEQYF

J: TRBJ2-2
V: TRBV28
size: large
CDR3: CASSLSGQPNTGELFF

J: TRBJ2-1
V: TRBV20-1
size: -
CDR3: CSARGDRSYNEQFF

J: TRBJ1-5
V: TRBV27
size: large
CDR3: CASSFRWGQQPQHF

J: TRBJ1-1
V: TRBV12-3/TRBV12-4
size: -
CDR3: CASSLAGPDTEAFF

J: TRBJ1-1
V: TRBV2
size: medium-sized
CDR3: CASKGNYMNTEAFF

J: TRBJ2-1
V: TRBV5-1
size: -
CDR3: CASRAISGTEPNEQFF

J: TRBJ2-1
V: TRBV19
size: medium-sized
CDR3: CASNRAGVYNEQFF

J: TRBJ2-7
V: TRBV20-1
size: -
CDR3: CSAQTSGSAYEQYF

J: TRBJ2-7
V: TRBV12-3/TRBV12-4
size: -
CDR3: CASSSTFHRGQSGEQYF

J: TRBJ2-1
V: TRBV7-8
size: -
CDR3: CASSLVTGGSYNEQFF